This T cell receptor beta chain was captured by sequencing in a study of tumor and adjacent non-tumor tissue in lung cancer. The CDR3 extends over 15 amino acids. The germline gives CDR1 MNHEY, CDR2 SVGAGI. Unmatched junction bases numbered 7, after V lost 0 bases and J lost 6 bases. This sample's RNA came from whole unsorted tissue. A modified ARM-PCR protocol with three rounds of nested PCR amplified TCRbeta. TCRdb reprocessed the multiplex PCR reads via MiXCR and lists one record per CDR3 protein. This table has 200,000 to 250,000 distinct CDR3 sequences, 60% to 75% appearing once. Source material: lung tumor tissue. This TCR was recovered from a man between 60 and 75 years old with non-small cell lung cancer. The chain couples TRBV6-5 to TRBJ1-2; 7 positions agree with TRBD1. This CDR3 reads CASSYSVGTADGYTF. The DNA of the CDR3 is TGTGCCAGCAGTTACTCAGTTGGGACAGCCGATGGCTACACCTTC.